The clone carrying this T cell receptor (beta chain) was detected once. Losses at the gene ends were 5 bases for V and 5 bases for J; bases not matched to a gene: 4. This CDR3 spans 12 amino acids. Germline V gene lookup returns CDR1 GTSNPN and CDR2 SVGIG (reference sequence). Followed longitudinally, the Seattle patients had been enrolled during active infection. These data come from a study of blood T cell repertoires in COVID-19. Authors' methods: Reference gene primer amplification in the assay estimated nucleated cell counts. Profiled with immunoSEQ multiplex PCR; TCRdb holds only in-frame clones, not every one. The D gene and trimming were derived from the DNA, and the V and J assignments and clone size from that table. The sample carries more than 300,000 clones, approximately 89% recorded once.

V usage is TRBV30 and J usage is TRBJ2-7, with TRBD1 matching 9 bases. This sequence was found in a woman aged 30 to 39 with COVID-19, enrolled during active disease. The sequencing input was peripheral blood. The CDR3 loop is CAWGQGNHEQYF. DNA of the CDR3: TGTGCCTGGGGACAGGGGAACCACGAGCAGTACTTC.